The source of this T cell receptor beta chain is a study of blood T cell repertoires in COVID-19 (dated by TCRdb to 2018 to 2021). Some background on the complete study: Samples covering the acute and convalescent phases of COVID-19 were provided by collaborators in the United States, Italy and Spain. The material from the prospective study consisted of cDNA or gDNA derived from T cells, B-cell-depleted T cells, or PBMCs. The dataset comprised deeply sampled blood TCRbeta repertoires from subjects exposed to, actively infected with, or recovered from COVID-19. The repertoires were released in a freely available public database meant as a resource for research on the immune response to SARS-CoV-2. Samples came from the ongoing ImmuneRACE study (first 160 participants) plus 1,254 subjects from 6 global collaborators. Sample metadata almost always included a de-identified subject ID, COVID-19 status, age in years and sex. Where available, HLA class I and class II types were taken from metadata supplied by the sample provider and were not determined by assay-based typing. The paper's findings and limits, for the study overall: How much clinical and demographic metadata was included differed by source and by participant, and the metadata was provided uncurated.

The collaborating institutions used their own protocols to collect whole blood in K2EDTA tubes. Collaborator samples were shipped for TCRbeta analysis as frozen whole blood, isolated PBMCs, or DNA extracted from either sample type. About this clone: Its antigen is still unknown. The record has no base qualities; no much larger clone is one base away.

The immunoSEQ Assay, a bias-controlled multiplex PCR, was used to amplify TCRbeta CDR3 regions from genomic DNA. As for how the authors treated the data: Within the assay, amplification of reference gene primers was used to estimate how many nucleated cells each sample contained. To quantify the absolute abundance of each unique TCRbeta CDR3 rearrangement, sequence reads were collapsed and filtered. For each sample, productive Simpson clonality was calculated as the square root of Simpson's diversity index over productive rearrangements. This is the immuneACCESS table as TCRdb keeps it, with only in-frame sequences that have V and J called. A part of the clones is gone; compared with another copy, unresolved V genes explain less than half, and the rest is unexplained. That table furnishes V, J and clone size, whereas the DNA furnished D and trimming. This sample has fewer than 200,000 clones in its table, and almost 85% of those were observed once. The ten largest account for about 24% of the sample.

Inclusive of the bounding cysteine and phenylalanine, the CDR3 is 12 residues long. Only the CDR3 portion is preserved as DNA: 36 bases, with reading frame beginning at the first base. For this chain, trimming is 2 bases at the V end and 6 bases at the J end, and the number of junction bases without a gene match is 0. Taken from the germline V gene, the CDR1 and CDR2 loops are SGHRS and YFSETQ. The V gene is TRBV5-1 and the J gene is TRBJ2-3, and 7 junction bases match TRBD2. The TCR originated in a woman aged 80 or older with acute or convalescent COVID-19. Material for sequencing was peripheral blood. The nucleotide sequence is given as TGCGCCAGCAGCTTTAGCGGGGATACGCAGTATTTT. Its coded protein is CASSFSGDTQYF.